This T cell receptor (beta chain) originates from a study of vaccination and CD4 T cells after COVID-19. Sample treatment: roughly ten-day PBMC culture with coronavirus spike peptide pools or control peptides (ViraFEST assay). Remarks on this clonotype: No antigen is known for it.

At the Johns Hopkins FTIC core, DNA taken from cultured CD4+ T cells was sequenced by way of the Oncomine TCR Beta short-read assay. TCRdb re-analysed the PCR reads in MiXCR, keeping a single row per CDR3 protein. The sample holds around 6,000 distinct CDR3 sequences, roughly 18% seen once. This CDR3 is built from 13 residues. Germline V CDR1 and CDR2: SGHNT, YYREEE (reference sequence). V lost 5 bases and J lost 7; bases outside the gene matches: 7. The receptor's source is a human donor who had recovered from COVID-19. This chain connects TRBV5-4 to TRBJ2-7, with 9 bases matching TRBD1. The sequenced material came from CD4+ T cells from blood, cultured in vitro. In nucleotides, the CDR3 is TGTGCCAGCAGGGGGGACAGGGAGGGAGAGCAGTACTTC. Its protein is CASRGDREGEQYF.